Listed below are T cell receptor beta chains from one sample, sequenced in a study of cytomegalovirus exposure and HLA in healthy donors. Here immunoSEQ multiplex PCR was the method, and the copy in TCRdb shows in-frame clones only, minus some. Altogether approximately 190,000 clones are present, 80% being singletons, with the ten largest covering 6.3%. The specimen sequenced was PBMCs. The source is a man aged 40-50 years in good health and CMV-seropositive. The CDR3 runs from the conserved cysteine through the conserved F or W. Fields, in order: clone size, V gene, D gene, J gene, CDR3 DNA, CDR3 protein. A D gene is named only where the DNA matches it firmly. Not all rows give a size; the values are once, few, many and, for expanded clones, a class.

clone size: .; V gene: TRBV7-9; D gene: .; J gene: TRBJ1-2; CDR3 DNA: TGTGCCAGCAGCCAGGTCCTTGGCTCTAACTATGGCTACACCTTC; CDR3 protein: CASSQVLGSNYGYTF
clone size: .; V gene: TRBV7-9; D gene: .; J gene: TRBJ1-2; CDR3 DNA: TGTGCCAGCGGCCCGCCTCTTTATGGCTACACCTTC; CDR3 protein: CASGPPLYGYTF
clone size: once; V gene: TRBV19; D gene: TRBD1; J gene: TRBJ1-2; CDR3 DNA: TGTGCCAGCAAAGTTGCCGGGACAGGGACCTATGGCTACACCTTC; CDR3 protein: CASKVAGTGTYGYTF
clone size: .; V gene: TRBV29-1; D gene: TRBD1; J gene: TRBJ1-2; CDR3 DNA: TGCAGCGTTGGGGGACAGGGGACCTATGGCTACACCTTC; CDR3 protein: CSVGGQGTYGYTF
clone size: .; V gene: TRBV13; D gene: .; J gene: TRBJ1-6; CDR3 DNA: TGTGCCAGCAGCGTGGACAGATTTTCACCCCTCCACTTT; CDR3 protein: CASSVDRFSPLHF
clone size: .; V gene: TRBV12-5; D gene: TRBD1; J gene: TRBJ1-2; CDR3 DNA: TGTGCTAGTGGTTCCGGGACAGGGCGATCCTATGGCTACACCTTC; CDR3 protein: CASGSGTGRSYGYTF
clone size: .; V gene: TRBV10-1; D gene: TRBD2; J gene: TRBJ2-3; CDR3 DNA: TGCGCCAGCAGCGCGCCCCGACTAGCGGGGGGCTCAGATACGCAGTATTTT; CDR3 protein: CASSAPRLAGGSDTQYF
clone size: .; V gene: TRBV9; D gene: .; J gene: TRBJ1-1; CDR3 DNA: TGTGCCAGCAGCGTAGGGGACTACACGAACACTGAAGCTTTCTTT; CDR3 protein: CASSVGDYTNTEAFF
clone size: .; V gene: TRBV29-1; D gene: TRBD1; J gene: TRBJ2-5; CDR3 DNA: TGCAGCGTTCCGGACAGGGACCAAGAGACCCAGTACTTC; CDR3 protein: CSVPDRDQETQYF
clone size: once; V gene: TRBV20-1; D gene: .; J gene: TRBJ2-7; CDR3 DNA: TGCAGTGCTACCGACTTCTACGAGCAGTACTTC; CDR3 protein: CSATDFYEQYF
clone size: .; V gene: TRBV6-6; D gene: TRBD1; J gene: TRBJ1-2; CDR3 DNA: TGTGCCAGCAGTGCCCTGACAGGGAGAGGCTACACCTTC; CDR3 protein: CASSALTGRGYTF
clone size: .; V gene: TRBV6-5; D gene: TRBD2; J gene: TRBJ2-7; CDR3 DNA: TGTGCCAGCTCGAGAAGCGGGGGGCTTTCCTACGAGCAGTACTTC; CDR3 protein: CASSRSGGLSYEQYF
clone size: .; V gene: TRBV6-1; D gene: TRBD1; J gene: TRBJ2-7; CDR3 DNA: TGTGCCAGCAGTGAGGGACAGGGAAACGAGCAGTACTTC; CDR3 protein: CASSEGQGNEQYF
clone size: .; V gene: TRBV28; D gene: TRBD2; J gene: TRBJ2-3; CDR3 DNA: TGTGCCAGCAGCCCCGGGACTAGCGAGACAGATACGCAGTATTTT; CDR3 protein: CASSPGTSETDTQYF
clone size: .; V gene: TRBV6-5; D gene: .; J gene: TRBJ1-2; CDR3 DNA: TGTGCCAGCAGTTACTCGAGCCAGGGCGGTGGCTACACCTTC; CDR3 protein: CASSYSSQGGGYTF
clone size: .; V gene: TRBV25-1; D gene: TRBD1; J gene: TRBJ2-1; CDR3 DNA: TGTGCCAGCAAGGGACAGGGGGGAATCGATGAGCAGTTCTTC; CDR3 protein: CASKGQGGIDEQFF
clone size: .; V gene: TRBV18; D gene: .; J gene: TRBJ1-1; CDR3 DNA: TGTGCCAGTGCTGAGGGGAACACTGAAGCTTTCTTT; CDR3 protein: CASAEGNTEAFF
clone size: .; V gene: TRBV18; D gene: TRBD2; J gene: TRBJ2-1; CDR3 DNA: TGTGCCAGCTCCCCGGGACTAGCGGCGTACAATGAGCAGTTCTTC; CDR3 protein: CASSPGLAAYNEQFF
clone size: few; V gene: TRBV4-2; D gene: TRBD1; J gene: TRBJ1-2; CDR3 DNA: TGTGCCAGCAGCCAAGGGATCCAGGGGGCCCTACATGGCTACACCTTC; CDR3 protein: CASSQGIQGALHGYTF
clone size: .; V gene: TRBV21-1; D gene: .; J gene: TRBJ1-2; CDR3 DNA: TGTGCCATCGGGACAGGGGGGAACTATGGCTACACCTTC; CDR3 protein: CAIGTGGNYGYTF
clone size: .; V gene: TRBV28; D gene: .; J gene: TRBJ1-4; CDR3 DNA: TGTGCCAGCAGTCCCCCACAGTCTCTTGAAGAAAAACTGTTTTTT; CDR3 protein: CASSPPQSLEEKLFF
clone size: .; V gene: TRBV9; D gene: .; J gene: TRBJ2-7; CDR3 DNA: TGTGCCAGCAGCGGACGACGGAGCTACGAGCAGTACTTC; CDR3 protein: CASSGRRSYEQYF
clone size: .; V gene: TRBV7-2; D gene: .; J gene: TRBJ1-4; CDR3 DNA: TGTGCCAGCAGCGCCGGGCGGGGTAATGAAAAACTGTTTTTT; CDR3 protein: CASSAGRGNEKLFF
clone size: .; V gene: TRBV6-1; D gene: TRBD2; J gene: TRBJ2-1; CDR3 DNA: TGTGCCAGCAGTGACGGGACTAGCGGGGGGCTGGGTTGGTATGAGCAGTTCTTC; CDR3 protein: CASSDGTSGGLGWYEQFF
clone size: .; V gene: TRBV2; D gene: .; J gene: TRBJ2-1; CDR3 DNA: TGTGCCAGCAGTAGGGTGACCGTAGGGGGTGAGCAGTTCTTC; CDR3 protein: CASSRVTVGGEQFF
clone size: .; V gene: TRBV4-1; D gene: TRBD1; J gene: TRBJ1-2; CDR3 DNA: TGCGCCAGCAAATGGGACAGGGGAAGGGATGGCTACACCTTC; CDR3 protein: CASKWDRGRDGYTF
clone size: .; V gene: TRBV5-1; D gene: TRBD2; J gene: TRBJ2-7; CDR3 DNA: TGCGCCAGCAGCTTCGTCGCTAGCGGGGCGGGAACCTACGAGCAGTACTTC; CDR3 protein: CASSFVASGAGTYEQYF
clone size: .; V gene: TRBV9; D gene: .; J gene: TRBJ1-2; CDR3 DNA: TGTGCCAGCAGCCCCCGCGGGGAAAGCTATGGCTACACCTTC; CDR3 protein: CASSPRGESYGYTF
clone size: .; V gene: TRBV4-3; D gene: TRBD1; J gene: TRBJ2-7; CDR3 DNA: TGCGCCAGCAGCCCAACCCGGACAGGGGGAACCTACGAGCAGTACTTC; CDR3 protein: CASSPTRTGGTYEQYF
clone size: .; V gene: TRBV19; D gene: .; J gene: TRBJ1-5; CDR3 DNA: TGTGCCAGTAGTATTGGAGGGGCTTACAATCAGCCCCAGCATTTT; CDR3 protein: CASSIGGAYNQPQHF
clone size: .; V gene: TRBV7-3; D gene: .; J gene: TRBJ1-1; CDR3 DNA: TGTGCCAGCAGCTCAGGGCCGGCCACTGAAGCTTTCTTT; CDR3 protein: CASSSGPATEAFF
clone size: once; V gene: TRBV5-1; D gene: .; J gene: TRBJ2-3; CDR3 DNA: TGCGCCAGCAGCTTGGGCGGGGGCACAGATACGCAGTATTTT; CDR3 protein: CASSLGGGTDTQYF
clone size: few; V gene: TRBV29-1; D gene: .; J gene: TRBJ1-1; CDR3 DNA: TGCAGCGTCAAGAGACAGTTGAACACTGAAGCTTTCTTT; CDR3 protein: CSVKRQLNTEAFF
clone size: .; V gene: TRBV7-9; D gene: .; J gene: TRBJ1-4; CDR3 DNA: TGTGCCAGCAGCTTAGCAGTTAGACATGACGAAAAACTGTTTTTT; CDR3 protein: CASSLAVRHDEKLFF
clone size: .; V gene: TRBV27; D gene: TRBD2; J gene: TRBJ2-1; CDR3 DNA: TGTGCCAGCAGTTGGGTAGCGGGGGGGCAGAATGAGCAGTTCTTC; CDR3 protein: CASSWVAGGQNEQFF
clone size: .; V gene: TRBV5-4; D gene: TRBD1; J gene: TRBJ1-1; CDR3 DNA: TGTGCCAGCAGTAGTGAGACAGGGCGGAACACTGAAGCTTTCTTT; CDR3 protein: CASSSETGRNTEAFF
clone size: few; V gene: TRBV29-1; D gene: .; J gene: TRBJ1-1; CDR3 DNA: TGCAGCGTTGTGTCCGGGAATCGTCGGGCTTTCTTT; CDR3 protein: CSVVSGNRRAFF
clone size: .; V gene: TRBV2; D gene: TRBD2; J gene: TRBJ2-1; CDR3 DNA: TGTGCCAGCAGGGGTAGCGGGGGGGCCTTCGATGAGCAGTTCTTC; CDR3 protein: CASRGSGGAFDEQFF
clone size: .; V gene: TRBV5-4; D gene: TRBD1; J gene: TRBJ2-5; CDR3 DNA: TGTGCCAGCAGCGGGGGACAGGGGCTGCTAAAGACCCAGTACTTC; CDR3 protein: CASSGGQGLLKTQYF
clone size: .; V gene: TRBV27; D gene: .; J gene: TRBJ1-4; CDR3 DNA: TGTGCCAGCCAAGAAGGGGTCGCTTTT; CDR3 protein: CASQEGVAF
clone size: .; V gene: TRBV4-1; D gene: .; J gene: TRBJ1-2; CDR3 DNA: TGCGCCAGCAGCCAACAGACAGGTCCCACGGGCTACACCTTC; CDR3 protein: CASSQQTGPTGYTF
clone size: .; V gene: TRBV5-8; D gene: TRBD2; J gene: TRBJ2-2; CDR3 DNA: TGTGCCAGCAGCCCAGGGACTACGAACACCGGGGAGCTGTTTTTT; CDR3 protein: CASSPGTTNTGELFF
clone size: .; V gene: TRBV19; D gene: .; J gene: TRBJ1-5; CDR3 DNA: TGTGCCAGTAGTAAGGGAGGGATAGATCAGCCCCAGCATTTT; CDR3 protein: CASSKGGIDQPQHF
clone size: .; V gene: TRBV6-6; D gene: .; J gene: TRBJ1-1; CDR3 DNA: TGTGCCAGCAGTTACTCGATCTCGGGAGACACTGAAGCTTTCTTT; CDR3 protein: CASSYSISGDTEAFF
clone size: .; V gene: TRBV7-2; D gene: TRBD1; J gene: TRBJ2-1; CDR3 DNA: TGTGCCAGCAGCTCAGGGACAGGGGGTCTTGATGAGCAGTTCTTC; CDR3 protein: CASSSGTGGLDEQFF